These 3 T cell receptor beta chains share one sample of origin, sequenced in a study of spatial heterogeneity in lung cancer. TCRdb ran MiXCR on the 5' RACE reads and lists one entry per CDR3 protein. The sample shows about 29,000 distinct CDR3 sequences, approximately 8.4% of them seen only once. Time point: sample taken at primary tumor resection. Whole RNA, isolated from tumor, nontumor lung or frozen PBMC, was sequenced without prior sorting. The material sequenced was PBMCs, taken at surgery. The receptors derive from a female donor with early-stage non-small cell lung cancer.

This clonotype was counted many times. The chain recombines TRBV10-3 with TRBJ1-5; weak D call: TRBD1 (5 bases). The V gene lost 3 bases and the J gene lost 7 bases, with 13 bases spanning the gap. CDR3 length: 14 amino acids. Germline loops: CDR1 ENHRY, CDR2 SYGVKD. CDR3 sequence (DNA): TGTGCCATCAGTGAACGAGGGGCTGGGCAGCCCCAGCATTTT. This sequence encodes CAISERGAGQPQHF.

Many counts were recorded for this clonotype. J is TRBJ2-2 and V is TRBV18; D is ambiguous. Germline V gene lookup returns CDR1 KGHSH and CDR2 LQKENI. V was shortened by 6 bases and J by 0 bases, with 8 bases between the two germline ends. The CDR3 is made up of 14 amino acids. The CDR3 DNA sequence: TGTGCCAGCTCGGACCCTCCGAACACCGGGGAGCTGTTTTTT. It is translated as CASSDPPNTGELFF.

In its sample, this clonotype was seen a few times. The rearrangement uses TRBV11-3 and TRBJ1-1, with 9 bases matching TRBD1. CDR3 length: 15 amino acids. Germline lookup yields CDR1 SGHNT and CDR2 YENEEA. Trimming removed 7 bases from V and 10 bases from J; junction bases left unmatched: 16. CDR3 nucleotide sequence: TGTGCCAGCACCCCCGGGACAGGGATGGGCTCTGCAGCTTTCTTT. Protein: CASTPGTGMGSAAFF.